This T cell receptor (beta chain) was found in a study of T-cell reconstitution after alpha-beta-depleted transplantation in children. The authors prepared the TCRbeta library with unique molecular identifiers. TCRdb re-called the PCR reads through MiXCR, storing one row per CDR3 protein. In the table there are some 600,000 distinct CDR3 sequences, over 10% of which are singletons. General study results and limits: The origin of alpha-beta T cells about two months after transplant was reportedly several hundred expanded graft clones.

Per the germline V gene, CDR1 is MDHEN and CDR2 is SYDVKM. The CDR3 totals 12 residues. V lost 4 bases and J 14 bases, leaving 17 bases between the germline ends. This clonotype occurred many times. As yet, its antigen is unknown. V is TRBV28 and J is TRBJ1-2; D is undetermined. The source material was PBMCs, mostly from graft donor cells, sampled 360 days after TCRalphabeta/CD19-depleted stem cell transplant. The source is a male patient younger than 18 who had a stem cell transplant for acute myeloid leukemia, so the T cells may come from the graft donor. The CDR3 is CASSYTLLGRTF. The CDR3 DNA follows: TGTGCCAGCAGTTATACCCTACTGGGGAGGACCTTC.